The rows below give T cell receptor beta chains drawn from one sample of a study of T-cell memory formation after mild COVID-19. TCRdb re-derived calls from the 5' RACE reads in MiXCR, one entry per CDR3 protein. The data show 150,000 to 200,000 distinct CDR3 sequences, around a tenth seen once. The sequenced sample consisted of PBMCs or a T cell subset sorted from them (not recorded which). All receptors come from a man aged 18 to 29 who had mild COVID-19 (a few samples of this study predate the infection). Cell type and time point are not known. The CDR3 runs from the conserved cysteine through the conserved F or W. A D gene is named only where the DNA matches it firmly. Part of the rows lack a size; the others show once, few, many or a class for expanded clones.

d_gene: TRBD2; v_gene: TRBV2; abundance: few; j_gene: TRBJ2-3; CDR3nt: TGTGCCAGCAGTGAAAGTCTAGCGGGGAGCACAGATACGCAGTATTTT; CDR3aa: CASSESLAGSTDTQYF
d_gene: TRBD2; v_gene: TRBV12-3/TRBV12-4; abundance: many; j_gene: TRBJ2-2; CDR3nt: TGTGCCAGCAGTTTAAGACCGAGACTAGCGACCTTACTTCCGAACACCGGGGAGCTGTTTTTT; CDR3aa: CASSLRPRLATLLPNTGELFF
d_gene: NA; v_gene: TRBV7-2; abundance: many; j_gene: TRBJ2-1; CDR3nt: TGTGCCAGCAGCTACTCCTACAATGAGCAGTTCTTC; CDR3aa: CASSYSYNEQFF
d_gene: NA; v_gene: TRBV28; abundance: NA; j_gene: TRBJ2-3; CDR3nt: TGTGCCAGCAGCTGGACGTACAGGGAGACTAGCACAGATACGCAGTATTTT; CDR3aa: CASSWTYRETSTDTQYF
d_gene: NA; v_gene: TRBV19; abundance: few; j_gene: TRBJ2-5; CDR3nt: TGTGCCAGTAGCATGACAGGACAAGAGACCCAGTACTTC; CDR3aa: CASSMTGQETQYF
d_gene: TRBD1; v_gene: TRBV11-2; abundance: NA; j_gene: TRBJ1-6; CDR3nt: TGTGCCAGCAGCTTAGACGGGACAGACTATTCACCCCTCCACTTT; CDR3aa: CASSLDGTDYSPLHF
d_gene: TRBD2; v_gene: TRBV5-1; abundance: few; j_gene: TRBJ2-3; CDR3nt: TGCGCCAGCAGGCCCGGGACTAGCGGGTTCAGCACAGATACGCAGTATTTT; CDR3aa: CASRPGTSGFSTDTQYF
d_gene: TRBD2; v_gene: TRBV4-3; abundance: many; j_gene: TRBJ2-2; CDR3nt: TGCGCCAGCAGCCAAGGCGGGGGGGTGAACACCGGGGAGCTGTTTTTT; CDR3aa: CASSQGGGVNTGELFF
d_gene: NA; v_gene: TRBV4-3; abundance: NA; j_gene: TRBJ2-3; CDR3nt: TGCGCCAGCAAAGAGGGCAGCACAGATACGCAGTATTTT; CDR3aa: CASKEGSTDTQYF
d_gene: NA; v_gene: TRBV11-2; abundance: once; j_gene: TRBJ1-2; CDR3nt: TGTGCCAGCAGCATGGCGGGGAACTATGGCTACACCTTC; CDR3aa: CASSMAGNYGYTF
d_gene: NA; v_gene: TRBV7-2; abundance: few; j_gene: TRBJ1-1; CDR3nt: TGTGCCAGCAGCTTTCAGGGAAGGGCTGAAGCTTTCTTT; CDR3aa: CASSFQGRAEAFF
d_gene: NA; v_gene: TRBV7-3; abundance: few; j_gene: TRBJ2-2; CDR3nt: TGTGCCAGCAGCTTAACCAGGGACAGGGAGCTGTTTTTT; CDR3aa: CASSLTRDRELFF
d_gene: NA; v_gene: TRBV6-6; abundance: few; j_gene: TRBJ1-2; CDR3nt: TGTGCCAGCAGTTATCCGTATGGCTACACCTTC; CDR3aa: CASSYPYGYTF
d_gene: NA; v_gene: TRBV3-1; abundance: NA; j_gene: TRBJ2-1; CDR3nt: TGTGCCAGCAGCCCGACACTGAGCTCCTACAATGAGCAGTTCTTC; CDR3aa: CASSPTLSSYNEQFF
d_gene: TRBD1; v_gene: TRBV6-6; abundance: many; j_gene: TRBJ1-5; CDR3nt: TGTGCCAGCAGTTGGACAGGGGCGTTGGATCAGCCCCAGCATTTT; CDR3aa: CASSWTGALDQPQHF
d_gene: NA; v_gene: TRBV5-6; abundance: many; j_gene: TRBJ2-3; CDR3nt: TGTGCCAGCAGCCTCGGGACCGCAGGCACAGATACGCAGTATTTT; CDR3aa: CASSLGTAGTDTQYF
d_gene: TRBD1; v_gene: TRBV4-2; abundance: NA; j_gene: TRBJ1-6; CDR3nt: TGTGCCAGCAGCCAAGCCGGGACAGTAAATTCACCCCTCCACTTT; CDR3aa: CASSQAGTVNSPLHF
d_gene: NA; v_gene: TRBV30; abundance: NA; j_gene: TRBJ2-6; CDR3nt: TGTGCCTGGGGGCTTACCGGGGGGGCCAACGTCCTGACTTTC; CDR3aa: CAWGLTGGANVLTF
d_gene: NA; v_gene: TRBV25-1; abundance: NA; j_gene: TRBJ1-6; CDR3nt: TGTGCCAGCAGTGAATATGGGAGGGGGGGGCCCGGAGATTCACCCCTCCACTTT; CDR3aa: CASSEYGRGGPGDSPLHF
d_gene: TRBD1; v_gene: TRBV19; abundance: NA; j_gene: TRBJ1-5; CDR3nt: TGTGCCAGTAGTCCTCGGGGACAGGGAGGTCAGCCCCAGCATTTT; CDR3aa: CASSPRGQGGQPQHF
d_gene: TRBD2; v_gene: TRBV20-1; abundance: NA; j_gene: TRBJ2-5; CDR3nt: TGCCGTGCTAGCGATAAGCGGGGGGCGAAGGATCACTTC; CDR3aa: CRASDKRGAKDHF
d_gene: NA; v_gene: TRBV7-7; abundance: NA; j_gene: TRBJ2-2; CDR3nt: TGTGCTAGCAGCCCGACCCCTAGTGGCTCTAACACCGGGGAGCTGTTTTTT; CDR3aa: CASSPTPSGSNTGELFF
d_gene: TRBD1; v_gene: TRBV7-2; abundance: few; j_gene: TRBJ1-1; CDR3nt: TGTGCCAGCAGGGGGGCAGGGGGAGGGACTGAAGCTTTCTTT; CDR3aa: CASRGAGGGTEAFF
d_gene: NA; v_gene: TRBV5-1; abundance: NA; j_gene: TRBJ1-4; CDR3nt: TGCGCCAGCAGCTTGCTAACGGGGCAGAATGAAAAACTGTTTTTT; CDR3aa: CASSLLTGQNEKLFF
d_gene: TRBD1; v_gene: TRBV7-7; abundance: NA; j_gene: TRBJ2-5; CDR3nt: TGTGCTAGCAGCACCGGACAGGGACAAGAGACCCAGTACTTC; CDR3aa: CASSTGQGQETQYF
d_gene: TRBD1; v_gene: TRBV6-6; abundance: NA; j_gene: TRBJ1-2; CDR3nt: TGTGCCAGCAGTACCGGGACAGGCGGAAGGGTATATGGCTACACCTTC; CDR3aa: CASSTGTGGRVYGYTF
d_gene: NA; v_gene: TRBV6-6; abundance: NA; j_gene: TRBJ1-4; CDR3nt: TGTGCCAGCAGGGACCATGGGGGAGCTAATGAAAAACTGTTTTTT; CDR3aa: CASRDHGGANEKLFF
d_gene: TRBD2; v_gene: TRBV5-1; abundance: many; j_gene: TRBJ2-5; CDR3nt: TGCGCCAGCAACCCAGCGGGGATGCAAGAGACCCAGTACTTC; CDR3aa: CASNPAGMQETQYF
d_gene: NA; v_gene: TRBV4-1; abundance: many; j_gene: TRBJ2-5; CDR3nt: TGCGCCAGCAGCCCCCCGGGGCATCAAGAGACCCAGTACTTC; CDR3aa: CASSPPGHQETQYF
d_gene: NA; v_gene: TRBV6-5; abundance: few; j_gene: TRBJ2-3; CDR3nt: TGTGCCAGCAGTTATAATTGGGTAGCCAGCACAGATACGCAGTATTTT; CDR3aa: CASSYNWVASTDTQYF
d_gene: NA; v_gene: TRBV10-3; abundance: few; j_gene: TRBJ1-2; CDR3nt: TGTGCCGTCGGAACTGGACAGACAGTTGGCTACACCTTC; CDR3aa: CAVGTGQTVGYTF